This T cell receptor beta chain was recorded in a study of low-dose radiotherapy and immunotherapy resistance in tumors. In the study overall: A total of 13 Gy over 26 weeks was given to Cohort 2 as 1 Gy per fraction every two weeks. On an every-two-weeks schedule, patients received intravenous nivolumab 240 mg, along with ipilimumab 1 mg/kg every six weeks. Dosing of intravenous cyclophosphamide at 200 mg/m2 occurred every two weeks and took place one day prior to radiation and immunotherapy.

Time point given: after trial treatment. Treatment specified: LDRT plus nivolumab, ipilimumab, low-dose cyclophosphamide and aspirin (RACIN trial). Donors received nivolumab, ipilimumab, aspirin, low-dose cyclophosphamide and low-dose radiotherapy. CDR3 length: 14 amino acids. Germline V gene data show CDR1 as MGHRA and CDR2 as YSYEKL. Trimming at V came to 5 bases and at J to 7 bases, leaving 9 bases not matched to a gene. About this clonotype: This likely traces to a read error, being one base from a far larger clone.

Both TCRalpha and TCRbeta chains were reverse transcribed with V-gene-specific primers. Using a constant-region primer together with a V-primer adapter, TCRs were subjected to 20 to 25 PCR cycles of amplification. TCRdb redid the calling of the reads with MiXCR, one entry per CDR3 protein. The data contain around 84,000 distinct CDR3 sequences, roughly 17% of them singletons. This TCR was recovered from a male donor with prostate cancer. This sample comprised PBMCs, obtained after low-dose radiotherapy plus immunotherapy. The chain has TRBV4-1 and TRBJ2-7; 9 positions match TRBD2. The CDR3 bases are TGCGCCAGCAGCGTTAGCGGGAGCTCTGGTGAGCAGTACTTC. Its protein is CASSVSGSSGEQYF.